Shown below are 22 T cell receptor beta chains from a single sample sequenced in a study of vaccination and CD4 T cells after COVID-19. Their antigens remain unidentified. This sample's treatment: approximately 9-day PBMC culture with coronavirus spike peptide pools or control peptides (ViraFEST assay). Cultured CD4+ T cells had their DNA profiled by the Oncomine TCR Beta short-read assay. TCRdb ran MiXCR on the PCR reads and lists one entry per CDR3 protein. Of 15,000 to 20,000 distinct CDR3 sequences in the sample, around 56% are singletons; the top ten hold approximately 10%. The specimen was CD4+ T cells from blood, cultured in vitro. The receptor source for this set is a human donor who had recovered from COVID-19.

The V gene is TRBV6-5, the J gene TRBJ1-5; D uncertain. Trimming pared 4 bases from V and 4 bases from J, leaving 14 bases between. This CDR3 is 15 amino acids long. Germline loops: CDR1 MNHEY, CDR2 SVGAGI. The CDR3 spells CASSSQAAGNQPQHF. As DNA, the CDR3 is TGTGCCAGCAGTTCCCAGGCCGCGGGGAATCAGCCCCAGCATTTT.

This clonotype appeared a few times. The V call is TRBV20-1, the J call TRBJ1-3; D perhaps matches TRBD1 (5 bases). The CDR3 is 16 amino acids. CDR1 DFQATT and CDR2 SNEGSKA come from the germline V gene (reference sequence). V was shortened by 0 bases and J by 0 bases, with 12 bases between the two germline ends. CDR3 residues: CSARDVGRVSGNTIYF. CDR3 sequence (DNA): TGCAGTGCTAGAGATGTGGGACGAGTCTCTGGAAACACCATATATTTT.

The rearrangement links TRBV2 to TRBJ2-2; the match to TRBD1 covers 8 bases. After removal of 2 bases from V and 3 bases from J, the junction contained 2 bases not matched to a gene. CDR1 and CDR2 from the germline V gene are SNHLY and FYNNEI. The CDR3 has 15 amino acids. CDR3 bases: TGTGCCAGCAGTGAACAGGGGGCGGACACCGGGGAGCTGTTTTTT. Protein sequence: CASSEQGADTGELFF.

The V call is TRBV19, the J call TRBJ1-5; 9 positions match TRBD1. This CDR3 contains 14 residues. V trimming: 6 bases; J trimming: 2 bases; junction bases outside the gene matches: 2. The germline CDR1 and CDR2 sequences are LNHDA and SQIVND (reference sequence). DNA of the CDR3: TGTGCCAGTAGCAGGGACAGGGGCAATCAGCCCCAGCATTTT. This translates into CASSRDRGNQPQHF.

The chain joins TRBV5-4 to TRBJ1-6; D is ambiguous. Germline V gene sequence: CDR1 SGHNT, CDR2 YYREEE (reference sequence). V was clipped by 0 bases and J by 6 bases, with 10 bases between them. The CDR3 contains 15 residues. The CDR3 region has the DNA TGTGCCAGCAGCTTGGGTGGCAGGTCTAATTCACCCCTCCACTTT. It translates to CASSLGGRSNSPLHF. Filled out from reference TRBV5-4 and TRBJ1-6, the complete variable domain reads ETGVTQSPTHLIKTRGQQVTLRCSSQSGHNTVSWYQQALGQGPQFIFQYYREEENGRGNFPPRFSGLQFPNYSSELNVNALELDDSALYLCASSLGGRSNSPLHFGNGTRLTVT.

This rearrangement joins TRBV6-5 to TRBJ2-1, with 7 bases matching TRBD1. V was pared by 2 bases and J by 0 bases, with 7 bases of the junction left unmatched. The CDR3 sequence is 17 residues long. Germline V lookup: CDR1 MNHEY, CDR2 SVGAGI. Written as DNA, the CDR3 is TGTGCCAGCAGTTACCGACAGGGCTTTAGCTCCTACAATGAGCAGTTCTTC. Translated, it gives CASSYRQGFSSYNEQFF.

This clonotype was seen more than once but under ten times. This chain uses TRBV20-1 with TRBJ1-1; 9 positions agree with TRBD1. CDR1 DFQATT and CDR2 SNEGSKA come from the germline V gene (reference sequence). V was clipped by 4 bases and J by 5 bases; unmatched bases: 5. The CDR3 contains 13 residues. The chain's CDR3 is CSAKTGGVTEAFF. The CDR3 DNA follows: TGCAGTGCTAAGACAGGGGGAGTTACTGAAGCTTTCTTT.

This clonotype was picked up a small number of times. The chain employs TRBV6-1 and TRBJ1-1; 9 nucleotides line up with TRBD1. The CDR3 covers 14 residues. V shed 7 bases, J shed 4 bases, and the junction held 7 bases outside the gene matches. Per the germline V gene, CDR1 is MNHNS and CDR2 is SASEGT. The CDR3 DNA is TGTGCCAGCATCAAAACAGGGGGCGGCACTGAAGCTTTCTTT. Its protein product is CASIKTGGGTEAFF.

This chain links TRBV27 with TRBJ1-2, with D hard to call. The germline V and J ends were trimmed by 6 bases and 4 bases, with 21 bases remaining between them. Germline CDR1 is MNHEY and CDR2 is SMNVEV (reference sequence). This CDR3 contains 16 residues. CDR3 DNA: TGTGCCAGCAGCTCGGTGGCGGATCCTCGGATCTATGGCTACACCTTC. Its protein product is CASSSVADPRIYGYTF.

The chain joins TRBV24-1 to TRBJ2-2, with 7 bases matching TRBD1. CDR1 and CDR2 (germline): KGHDR, SFDVKD. The V segment lost 4 bases and the J segment 8 bases; nucleotides outside the gene matches: 9. This CDR3 has 15 amino acids. CDR3 sequence (DNA): TGTGCCACCAGTGACGCCGGGACAGAGGGGGGGGAGCTGTTTTTT. Protein: CATSDAGTEGGELFF.

In DNA form, the CDR3 reads TGTGCCATCAGTGAGGGGTTCAACCCCAGTGGCTACACCTTC. Amino acid sequence: CAISEGFNPSGYTF. This sequence joins TRBV10-3 and TRBJ1-2, with D uncertain. Trimming took 2 bases from V and 7 from J, leaving 14 bases between them. The CDR3 runs 14 residues. Germline V gives CDR1 ENHRY, CDR2 SYGVKD.

V and J are TRBV20-1 and TRBJ2-7; 15 bases are a match to TRBD2. This CDR3 region has 16 residues. Germline V CDR1 and CDR2: DFQATT, SNEGSKA (reference sequence). The V gene end was trimmed by 6 bases and the J gene end by 6 bases; junction bases not matched to a gene: 12. Here the CDR3 reads CSAPWTSGRGGGEQYF. The CDR3 bases are TGCAGTGCCCCTTGGACTAGCGGGAGGGGAGGGGGCGAGCAGTACTTC.

The J gene is TRBJ2-5, the V gene TRBV6-1, with 12 positions matching TRBD2. The CDR3 has 17 residues. The trim removed 5 bases at V and 5 bases at J, leaving 12 bases unmatched. CDR1 and CDR2 from the germline V gene are MNHNS and SASEGT. CDR3 nucleotide sequence: TGTGCCAGCAGTCTTCCCTCTAGCGGGAGGGCCCGGGAGACCCAGTACTTC. As protein: CASSLPSSGRARETQYF.

This chain joins TRBV12-3 or TRBV12-4 and TRBJ2-1, with D perhaps assigned TRBD1 or TRBD2 (5 bases each). The CDR3 runs 16 residues. V was pared by 5 bases and J by 4 bases, with 18 bases between. CDR3 amino acids: CASSREGAKIYNEQFF. DNA of the CDR3: TGTGCCAGCAGTCGGGAAGGGGCGAAGATTTACAATGAGCAGTTCTTC.

This chain links TRBV24-1 with TRBJ2-2; 9 nucleotides agree with TRBD1. Germline V gene data show CDR1 as KGHDR and CDR2 as SFDVKD. Trimming took 9 bases from V and 7 from J; bases not matched to a gene: 8. The CDR3 loop spans 14 amino acids. Here the CDR3 reads CATAGTGTGGELFF. The CDR3 region has the DNA TGTGCCACCGCCGGGACAGGGACTGGCGGGGAGCTGTTTTTT.

J is TRBJ1-5 and V is TRBV27; D is unresolved. The ends were cut back, 6 bases at V and 0 bases at J, with 12 bases in the middle. The CDR3 has 15 residues. Looked up from germline, CDR1 is MNHEY and CDR2 is SMNVEV (reference sequence). The CDR3, as DNA: TGTGCCAGCAGACTAACAGCCGATAGCAATCAGCCCCAGCATTTT. Encoded protein: CASRLTADSNQPQHF.

This chain uses TRBV20-1 with TRBJ2-7; D unresolved. The CDR3 loop spans 13 amino acids. The ends were cut back, 3 bases at V and 2 bases at J, with 11 bases in the middle. CDR1 and CDR2 from the germline V gene are DFQATT and SNEGSKA (reference sequence). CDR3 coding DNA: TGCAGTGCTAGGTCTCGGCAAACCTACGAGCAGTACTTC. It codes for CSARSRQTYEQYF.

This clonotype was seen more than once but under ten times. The V gene is TRBV10-1, the J gene TRBJ2-2; 8 bases line up with TRBD1. Germline assignment: CDR1 WNHNN and CDR2 SYGVQD (reference sequence). The CDR3 contains 14 residues. The ends lost 8 bases at V and 1 base at J; junction bases unmatched: 3. CDR3 nucleotides: TGCGCCAGCCAGGGGGCCGGGAACACCGGGGAGCTGTTTTTT. This sequence encodes CASQGAGNTGELFF.

Only a few counts were recorded for this clonotype. The chain joins TRBV11-1 to TRBJ2-5; D uncertain. Germline assignment: CDR1 SGHAT and CDR2 FQDESV (reference sequence). Trimming took 3 bases from V and 5 from J, leaving 13 bases between them. The CDR3 is 14 residues long. The CDR3 protein is CASSFGSESETQYF. CDR3 nucleotides: TGTGCCAGCAGCTTCGGGTCTGAGAGCGAGACCCAGTACTTC.

This clonotype was counted between two and nine times. The chain is built from TRBV5-4 and TRBJ1-2, with D unresolved. Germline V gene data show CDR1 as SGHNT and CDR2 as YYREEE (reference sequence). CDR3 length: 14 amino acids. Trimming stripped 1 base from V and 2 bases from J, with 9 bases between. The CDR3 DNA sequence: TGTGCCAGCAGCTTGTTGGTAGGGAACTATGGCTACACCTTC. Amino acids: CASSLLVGNYGYTF.

V is TRBV11-3 and J is TRBJ2-7, with 7 bases fitting TRBD2. The CDR3 loop spans 15 amino acids. Germline CDR1 is SGHNT and CDR2 is YENEEA. V was clipped by 3 bases and J by 0 bases; unmatched bases: 5. The CDR3 DNA reads TGTGCCAGCAGCTTGGCAGCGGGACTCTCCTACGAGCAGTACTTC. The encoded protein is CASSLAAGLSYEQYF.

This chain joins TRBV6-1 and TRBJ2-1; D might be TRBD1 (6 bases). Germline lookup yields CDR1 MNHNS and CDR2 SASEGT. The length of the CDR3 is 13 residues. Trimming shortened V by 8 bases and J by 10 bases, and 18 bases separated the two germline ends. The CDR3 nucleotides read TGTGCCAGCGGGGCAGGGGAGAATGGCGAGCAGTTCTTC. The encoded protein is CASGAGENGEQFF.